The present TCR beta chain was sequenced within a study of beta chain features in type 1 diabetes (dated by TCRdb to the late 2010s). Broadly, across the study: Mean age, gender distribution, total cell number and subset yield were not different between patients and healthy donors. A total of 100 million to 110 million sorted cells were examined across all samples, and a strong correlation was observed between cell number per subset and RNA yield. The study compared the TCRB repertoires of sorted circulating CD4+ T cell subsets in recently diagnosed type 1 diabetes patients with those in matched healthy donors. Regulatory and stem cell-like memory subsets were isolated from only 8 patients and about eight healthy donors, whereas naive and central memory subsets came from all 30 or so donors. The research as a whole found: Type 1 diabetes patients showed a moderate but significant shortening of TCRB CDR3 length in all four CD4+ subsets. Shorter templates might have been favored by PCR, but patient and control samples were amplified and corrected together, so both groups would have been affected equally by any skew. Patients with type 1 diabetes made fewer insertions and deleted more nucleotides at VDJ recombination sites, implying thymic rearrangement abnormalities. Because small numbers of individuals were included in the HLA sub-analyses, any influence of HLA type on TCRB rearrangement was left unresolved. Naive, central memory and regulatory TCRB repertoires appeared more similar among patients than among healthy donors. Because cDNA rather than genomic DNA was sequenced, highly expressing activated cells could have been over-represented, although no difference in activation and CD3 levels was found between groups.

A word on this clone: Its antigen is not yet known. There are no base qualities to consult, and no much larger clone falls within one base.

Reading from cysteine to phenylalanine, the CDR3 counts 15 amino acids. Solely the CDR3 DNA is kept, with 45 bases framed from the first base. The germline V gene provides CDR1 LGHNA and CDR2 YNFKEQ. V is cut back by 4 bases and J by 1 base, with 6 bases in the junction unmatched. All of the isolated RNA was reverse transcribed with the High Capacity cDNA Reverse Transcription Kit, so expressed TCRB transcripts were sequenced. Deep immunoSEQ sequencing was applied to naive, central memory and regulatory T cell samples, giving an average of about 3.57 million total reads per sample. After sorted cells were lysed in RLT buffer, RNA was extracted with DNase-treated RNeasy Micro or Mini kits, with the choice depending on cell number. Each cell subset was processed separately to prevent cross-contamination, with patient and healthy donor samples processed together. TCRB sequences were amplified from cDNA with the immunoSEQ multiplex PCR, producing 87-bp fragments spanning the CDR3 region. The amplicons were sequenced using the Illumina HiSeq platform. The authors' analysis ran thus. PCR bias was computationally corrected using synthetic template baselines, reads within Hamming distance 2 were collapsed, and singletons that could not be merged were discarded. Reads were aligned against IMGT to assign V, D and J genes, CDR3 length and insertions or deletions at six rearrangement sites. Within each subset, clonotype counts were normalized to the number of sorted cells before true diversity and Gini coefficients were calculated with the tcR R package. Repertoire sharing was quantified using the overlap coefficient calculated on TCRB nucleotide sequences. Out-of-frame TCRB sequences from naive cells were analyzed as a proxy for the pre-selection repertoire. TCRdb provides this immuneACCESS table in a form limited to in-frame rearrangements. Some clones are lacking; in checked studies, under half of them reflect an unresolved V gene, and why the rest are absent is not known. D and trimming come from the DNA, and the V and J calls and clone size come from that table. This sample gives about 350,000 clones in total; around 19% of them show up just once. Approximately 0.043% of the sample lies in the top ten.

From each donor, a single peripheral blood sample of 100 to 150 mL on average was drawn into heparinised tubes. Using a panel that included CD45RO, CCR7, CD25, CD127, CD95 and CD27, naive, central memory, regulatory and stem cell-like memory CD4+ T cells were sorted on a BD FACSAria II. A purity above 98% was achieved for all sorted populations. PBMCs were separated immediately by Lymphoprep density gradient centrifugation and were stained directly, without being cultured. To minimize batch effects, samples were stained and sorted in pairs, one healthy donor with one patient per experiment. The TCR sequence derives from a woman in her late teens or twenties in good health. The specimen sequenced was naive CD4+ T cells from blood. This specimen's cell subset or site label, interpreted: true naive CD4+ T cells. This chain is built from TRBV4-2 and TRBJ1-1; 7 of the junction bases match TRBD1. The DNA sequence reads TGTGCCAGCAGCCCAACAGGGGTATCGAACACTGAAGCTTTCTTT. Its translation is CASSPTGVSNTEAFF.